This T cell receptor beta chain was captured in a study of synovial regulatory T cells in juvenile arthritis (dated by TCRdb to the mid-2010s). Background for the entire study: Among the sequenced patients, a few were classified as therapy-naive, methotrexate plus infliximab was given to one, methotrexate was given to about 6, and treatment information was unavailable for one. The TCR repertoire comparisons covered Treg and Teff subsets from around ten JIA patients with active disease. The study compared TCRbeta CDR3 repertoires of blood iaTreg cells, other blood Treg cells and synovial fluid Treg cells from matched patient samples. Effector T cell subsets were also sequenced in this cohort for comparisons, but the Treg dataset alone covers only blood and synovial fluid Treg cells.

A note on this clone: This clone's antigen is unknown.

The receptor library was made with the immunoSEQ multiplex PCR assay. TCRbeta CDR3 sequencing was carried out by Adaptive Biotechnologies. Per the original workflow: To assess repertoire similarity, the researchers used the Chao-modified Jaccard index along with median clonotype overlap taken from 200 random subsamples at equal sample size. The similarity analyses were run on either productive nucleotide sequences or amino acid sequences translated in silico. To compare repertoires, the researchers applied hierarchical clustering with single linkage as well as t-SNE, based on Chao-modified Jaccard distances. Repertoire diversity was assessed with the Renyi index over a range of alpha values after the sample sizes were normalised. TCRdb retrieved this table from immuneACCESS and kept in-frame rearrangements only. Not all clones are present; in checked studies, unresolved V genes account for under half, and no reason is known for the remainder. V and J calls plus clone size are reproduced from that table; the DNA served to infer D and trimming. This sample's clone table shows some 9,200 clones. Of the sample, just over 0.7% falls within the top ten clones.

The CDR3 has 16 amino acids, counting the end cysteine and phenylalanine. No DNA sequence was recorded. Looking up the germline V gene yields CDR1 KGHSH and CDR2 LQKENI. The donors for the TCR repertoire analysis were approximately eleven juvenile idiopathic arthritis patients with active disease who had not reached inactive disease, of whom 3 were polyarticular and 8 were oligoarticular. The TCR-sequenced patients had a median age of around 11 years (range about 2.1-25) and median disease duration of about seven years (range 0.2-19.1). The samples used for TCR repertoire analysis were collected at two centres in Italy. Peripheral blood mononuclear cells were isolated by Histopaque-1077 density gradient and cryopreserved in around 90% FCS with about 10% DMSO. The study at large found these results: Synovial Treg cells shared more CDR3 sequences with iaTreg cells than with other blood Treg cells; Chao-Jaccard similarity confirmed closer relation. Across patients, iaTreg TCR repertoires were largely private and overlapped partially with synovial Teff repertoires and blood CPL repertoires. Blood iaTreg cells showed lower TCR diversity than other blood Treg cells, consistent with antigen-driven expansion.

What was sequenced was Treg cells from blood. The sample's cell subset or site label is to be understood as: remaining (HLA-DR-negative) circulating blood Treg cells. The sequence links TRBV18 to TRBJ2-7; there is no DNA to check the TCRdb D call of TRBD1. This receptor was taken from a donor between 2 and 29 years old with juvenile idiopathic arthritis. The CDR3 protein: CASSPPSGQGSYEQYF.